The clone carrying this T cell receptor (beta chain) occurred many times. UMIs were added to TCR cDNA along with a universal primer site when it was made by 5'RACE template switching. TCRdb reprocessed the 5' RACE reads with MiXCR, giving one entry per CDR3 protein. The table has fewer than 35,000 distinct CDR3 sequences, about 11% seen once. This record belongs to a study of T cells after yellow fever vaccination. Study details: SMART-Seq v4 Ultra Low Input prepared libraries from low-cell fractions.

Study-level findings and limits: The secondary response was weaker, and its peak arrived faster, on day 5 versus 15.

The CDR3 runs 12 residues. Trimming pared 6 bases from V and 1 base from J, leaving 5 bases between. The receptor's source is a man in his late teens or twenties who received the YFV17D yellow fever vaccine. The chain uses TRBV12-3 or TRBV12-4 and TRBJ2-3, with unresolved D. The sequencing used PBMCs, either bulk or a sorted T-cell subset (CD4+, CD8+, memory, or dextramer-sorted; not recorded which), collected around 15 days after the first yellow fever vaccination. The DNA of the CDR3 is TGTGCCAGCAGGGGCGGCACAGATACGCAGTATTTT. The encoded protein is CASRGGTDTQYF.